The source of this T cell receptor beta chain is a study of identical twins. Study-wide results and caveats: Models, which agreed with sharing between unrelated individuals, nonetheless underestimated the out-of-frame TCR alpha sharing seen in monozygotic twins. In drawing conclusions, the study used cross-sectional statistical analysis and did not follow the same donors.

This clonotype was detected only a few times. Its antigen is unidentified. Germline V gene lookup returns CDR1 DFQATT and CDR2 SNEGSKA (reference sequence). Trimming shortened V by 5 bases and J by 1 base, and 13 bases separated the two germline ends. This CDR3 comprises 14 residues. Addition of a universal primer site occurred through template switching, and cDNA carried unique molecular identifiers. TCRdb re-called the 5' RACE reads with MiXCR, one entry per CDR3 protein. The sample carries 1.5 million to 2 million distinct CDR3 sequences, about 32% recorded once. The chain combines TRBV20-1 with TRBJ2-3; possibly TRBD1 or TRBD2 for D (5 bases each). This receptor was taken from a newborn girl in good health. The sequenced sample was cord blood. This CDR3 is CSAPGRGGTDTQYF. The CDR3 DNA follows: TGCAGTGCTCCGGGGAGAGGGGGCACAGATACGCAGTATTTT.